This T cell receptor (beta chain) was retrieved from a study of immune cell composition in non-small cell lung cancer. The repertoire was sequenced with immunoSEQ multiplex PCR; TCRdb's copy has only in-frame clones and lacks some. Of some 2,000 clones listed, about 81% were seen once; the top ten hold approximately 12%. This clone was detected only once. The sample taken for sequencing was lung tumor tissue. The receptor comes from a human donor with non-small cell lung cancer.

Here the CDR3 reads CASTSLPAGEDTEAFF. CDR3 nucleotide sequence: TGTGCCAGCACCTCCCTTCCGGCGGGTGAGGACACTGAAGCTTTCTTT. V is TRBV13 and J is TRBJ1-1, with D unresolved. CDR3 length: 16 residues. Germline values: CDR1 PRHDT, CDR2 FYEKMQ (reference sequence). V was shortened by 7 bases and J by 3 bases, with 21 bases between the two germline ends. Full variable domain (outside the CDR3, taken from reference TRBV13 and TRBJ1-1): AAGVIQSPRHLIKEKRETATLKCYPIPRHDTVYWYQQGPGQDPQFLISFYEKMQSDKGSIPDRFSAQQFSDYHSELNMSSLELGDSALYFCASTSLPAGEDTEAFFGQGTRLTVV.